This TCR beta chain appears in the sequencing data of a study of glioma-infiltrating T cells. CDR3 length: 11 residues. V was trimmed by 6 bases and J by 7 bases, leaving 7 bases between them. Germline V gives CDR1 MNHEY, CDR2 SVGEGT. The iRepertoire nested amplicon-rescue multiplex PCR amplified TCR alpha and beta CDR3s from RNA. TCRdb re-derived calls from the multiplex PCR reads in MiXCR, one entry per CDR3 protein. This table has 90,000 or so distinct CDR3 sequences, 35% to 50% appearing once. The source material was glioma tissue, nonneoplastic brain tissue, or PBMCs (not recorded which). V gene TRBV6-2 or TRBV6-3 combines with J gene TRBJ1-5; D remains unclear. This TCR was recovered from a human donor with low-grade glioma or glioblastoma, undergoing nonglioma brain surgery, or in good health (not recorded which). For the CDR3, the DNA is TGTGCCAGCAGGGCAGGACAGCCCCAGCATTTT. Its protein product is CASRAGQPQHF.